The 13 T cell receptor beta chains presented below share a single source sample, sequenced in a study of blood T cell repertoires in COVID-19. Profiling relied on immunoSEQ multiplex PCR, and the TCRdb table lists in-frame clones only, not all of them. The table records more than 300,000 clones, 90% of them present only once. The sequenced material came from peripheral blood. All receptors come from a woman in her forties with COVID-19, enrolled during active disease.

V is TRBV28 and J is TRBJ2-1; a possible D gene is TRBD1 (6 bases). Trimming removed 1 base at V and 6 bases at J, with 7 bases between. The CDR3 spans 13 residues. From germline, CDR1 is MDHEN and CDR2 SYDVKM. The CDR3 DNA reads as TGTGCCAGCAGTTTATTAGGGGGCAATGAGCAGTTCTTC. It is translated as CASSLLGGNEQFF.

The chain recombines TRBV3-1 (or the pseudogene TRBV3-2) with TRBJ1-6, with 10 bases aligning to TRBD1. Germline CDR1 is LGHDT and CDR2 is YNNKEL (reference sequence). With V trimmed by 3 bases and J by 8 bases, 1 base remained unmatched. The CDR3 totals 14 residues. The CDR3 DNA is TGTGCCAGCAGCCAGGGGACAGGGGATTCACCCCTCCACTTT. It encodes CASSQGTGDSPLHF.

The gene calls are TRBV5-1 and TRBJ1-1, with a tentative D call TRBD1 (5 bases). With 4 bases removed from V and 5 bases from J, the gap between germline ends came to 21 bases. CDR3 size: 16 residues. The germline V gene has CDR1 SGHRS and CDR2 YFSETQ. Written as DNA, the CDR3 is TGCGCCAGCAGCCTCGTCAGGGTGGAGATGGGGACTGAAGCTTTCTTT. Translation gives CASSLVRVEMGTEAFF. Full variable domain (rest looked up from reference TRBV5-1 and TRBJ1-1): KAGVTQTPRYLIKTRGQQVTLSCSPISGHRSVSWYQQTPGQGLQFLFEYFSETQRNKGNFPGRFSGRQFSNSRSEMNVSTLELGDSALYLCASSLVRVEMGTEAFFGQGTRLTVV.

The J gene is TRBJ1-1, the V gene TRBV4-3, with a tentative D call TRBD1 (6 bases). The CDR3 is 14 amino acids. Trimming cost V 6 bases and J 0 bases, with 11 bases left between them. The germline V gene has CDR1 LGHNA and CDR2 YSLEER. The CDR3 reads CASSLTGMNTEAFF. The CDR3 DNA sequence: TGCGCCAGCAGTCTCACAGGGATGAACACTGAAGCTTTCTTT.

This CDR3 reads CASSLRSNEQFF. The CDR3 DNA follows: TGTGCCAGCAGCCTTAGATCGAATGAGCAGTTCTTC. The rearrangement joins TRBV12-3 or TRBV12-4 to TRBJ2-1; D unresolved. This CDR3 spans 12 amino acids. V was clipped by 6 bases and J by 7 bases, with 10 bases between them.

V is TRBV24-1 and J is TRBJ2-1; a weak D match, TRBD1 (5 bases). The CDR3 totals 16 residues. Between the trimmed V and J ends, which lost 0 bases and 5 bases, there was a span of 13 bases. The germline V gene encodes CDR1 KGHDR and CDR2 SFDVKD. CDR3 nucleotide sequence: TGTGCCACCAGTGATTTGCAGGGCCCCCTCCACAATGAGCAGTTCTTC. Translating it yields CATSDLQGPLHNEQFF.

This clone has a single count. The chain combines TRBV4-3 with TRBJ1-1; D might be TRBD1 (6 bases). Trimming cost V 4 bases and J 5 bases, with 14 bases left between them. This CDR3 spans 14 amino acids. CDR1 is LGHNA and CDR2 is YSLEER in the germline V gene. CDR3 residues: CASSLGGAGTEAFF. Here the CDR3 DNA reads TGCGCCAGCAGCCTAGGGGGGGCGGGGACTGAAGCTTTCTTT.

The V gene is TRBV6-2 or TRBV6-3, the J gene TRBJ2-7; TRBD1 matches at 9 bases. The CDR3 has 16 residues. Trimming cost V 4 bases and J 3 bases; bases outside gene matches: 10. Germline V gene lookup returns CDR1 MNHEY and CDR2 SVGEGT. The CDR3: CASSFRGDRDNYEQYF. The DNA for the CDR3 is TGTGCCAGCAGTTTCCGCGGGGACAGGGATAACTACGAGCAGTACTTC.

This clone is a singleton in its sample. The V call is TRBV28, the J call TRBJ1-3; 7 nucleotides line up with TRBD1. This CDR3 spans 22 amino acids. V was clipped by 2 bases and J by 0 bases; unmatched bases: 22. Germline CDR1 is MDHEN and CDR2 is SYDVKM. Here the CDR3 reads CASSLTVTTGQSDFYSGNTIYF. CDR3 nucleotide sequence: TGTGCCAGCAGTTTAACGGTTACCACGGGACAGTCGGACTTTTACTCTGGAAACACCATATATTTT.

V is TRBV6-2 or TRBV6-3 and J is TRBJ1-2; D gene unclear. V was clipped by 6 bases and J by 4 bases, with 18 bases between them. The CDR3 contains 15 residues. CDR1 is MNHEY and CDR2 is SVGEGT in the germline V gene. The CDR3 is CASRPITEMLYGYTF. In DNA form, the CDR3 reads TGTGCCAGCAGGCCTATCACAGAGATGCTCTATGGCTACACCTTC.

The CDR3 loop reads CATSRYRGQGSESTNEKLFF. CDR3 bases: TGTGCCACCAGCAGATACCGGGGACAGGGCTCTGAATCAACTAATGAAAAACTGTTTTTT. This rearrangement joins TRBV15 to TRBJ1-4, with 9 nucleotides matching TRBD1. The CDR3 sequence is 20 residues long. With 2 bases clipped from V and 0 bases from J, the junction kept 13 bases outside the gene matches. Per the germline V gene, CDR1 is LNHNV and CDR2 is YYDKDF (reference sequence). The whole variable domain, filled in from reference TRBV15 and TRBJ1-4, reads DAMVIQNPRYQVTQFGKPVTLSCSQTLNHNVMYWYQQKSSQAPKLLFHYYDKDFNNEADTPDNFQSRRPNTSFCFLDIRSPGLGDTAMYLCATSRYRGQGSESTNEKLFFGSGTQLSVL.

The chain couples TRBV30 to TRBJ1-5; D remains unclear. Germline V lookup: CDR1 GTSNPN, CDR2 SVGIG (reference sequence). This CDR3 comprises 13 residues. The germline V and J ends were trimmed by 4 bases and 3 bases, with 10 bases remaining between them. This chain's CDR3 is CAWNGRINQPQHF. The DNA of the CDR3 is TGTGCCTGGAACGGGAGAATCAATCAGCCCCAGCATTTT.

This clone was recorded only once. The chain couples TRBV6-5 to TRBJ1-2; D ambiguous. V gave up 4 bases and J gave up 5 bases, with 14 bases separating them. The CDR3 loop spans 14 amino acids. Germline CDR1 is MNHEY and CDR2 is SVGAGI. The CDR3 spells CASSSHIPGYGYTF. The CDR3 DNA is TGTGCCAGCAGTTCCCACATCCCCGGGTATGGCTACACCTTC.